This passage covers 29 T cell receptor beta chains from one sample sequenced in a study of T cells in Graves' hyperthyroidism and ophthalmopathy. Regions amplified from RNA transcripts were the TCR beta CDR3 regions. Carried out on the TCR CDR3, a first-round RT-PCR used the HTBI primer set. TCRdb ran MiXCR on the multiplex PCR reads and lists one entry per CDR3 protein. The sample comprises 500,000 to 600,000 distinct CDR3 sequences, 40% to 50% of which are singletons, and about two fifths rests with the top ten. Sequencing was carried out using peripheral blood or thyroid tissue (not recorded which). These TCRs come from an adult woman with Graves' disease, either hyperthyroidism or ophthalmopathy (not recorded which).

In its sample, this clonotype was seen many times. The chain combines TRBV19 with TRBJ2-5; 9 nucleotides align to TRBD1. Trimming removed 5 bases from V and 4 bases from J; junction bases left unmatched: 2. CDR1 and CDR2 from the germline V gene are LNHDA and SQIVND (reference sequence). The CDR3 length is 13 residues. CDR3 DNA: TGTGCCAGTAGTGGGACAGGGTTAGAGACCCAGTACTTC. This translates into CASSGTGLETQYF.

This clonotype was seen more than once but under ten times. This chain connects TRBV7-9 to TRBJ2-3; possibly TRBD2 for D (5 bases). Trimming removed 5 bases at V and 2 bases at J, with 8 bases between. CDR1 is SEHNR, CDR2 FQNEAQ, per germline (reference sequence). The CDR3 is made up of 13 amino acids. The CDR3 region is CASSRELTDTQYF. In nucleotides, the CDR3 is TGTGCCAGCAGCCGGGAACTCACAGATACGCAGTATTTT.

In its sample, this clonotype was seen a few times. The chain is built from TRBV10-3 and TRBJ2-7, with 7 bases lining up with TRBD1. Germline V CDR1 and CDR2: ENHRY, SYGVKD. The CDR3 runs to 11 residues. After removal of 11 bases from V and 5 bases from J, the junction contained 6 bases not matched to a gene. CDR3 DNA: TGTGCCGTCGGGACAGTCAACGAGCAGTACTTC. It codes for CAVGTVNEQYF.

J is TRBJ1-2 and V is TRBV29-1; no definite D call. Germline V lookup: CDR1 SQVTM, CDR2 ANQGSEA. This CDR3 comprises 12 residues. Trimming pared 5 bases from V and 4 bases from J, leaving 11 bases between. This CDR3 reads CSVRAEIYGYTF. The CDR3, as DNA: TGCAGCGTTAGGGCCGAGATCTATGGCTACACCTTC.

V usage is TRBV5-1 and J usage is TRBJ1-3, with 10 bases identical to TRBD1. There are 12 residues in the CDR3. Per germline, CDR1 SGHRS and CDR2 YFSETQ. V lost 7 bases to trimming and J lost 8 bases; unmatched junction nucleotides: 3. The CDR3 here is CASSGTGDTIYF. For the CDR3, the DNA is TGCGCCAGCTCCGGGACAGGGGACACCATATATTTT.

Comment on this clonotype: Being one base from a much bigger clone, this may be a read error. The final CDR3 position lacks the conserved phenylalanine or tryptophan, pointing to a likely read error. V usage is TRBV6-1 and J usage is TRBJ1-5; D gene ambiguous. The CDR3 is made up of 14 amino acids. V lost 9 bases and J 0 bases, leaving 12 bases between the germline ends. Germline assignment: CDR1 MNHNS and CDR2 SASEGT. The CDR3: CASNGGLSNQPQHL. The CDR3 coding sequence is TGTGCCAGTAATGGAGGGCTTAGCAATCAGCCCCAGCATCTT.

The gene calls are TRBV6-6 and TRBJ1-5, with D perhaps matching TRBD1 (5 bases). Germline CDR1 and CDR2: MNHNY and SVGAGI (reference sequence). V was shortened by 2 bases and J by 0 bases, with 8 bases between the two germline ends. The CDR3 sequence is 15 residues long. CDR3 in amino acids: CASSYDSFSNQPQHF. CDR3 coding DNA: TGTGCCAGCAGTTACGACAGCTTTAGCAATCAGCCCCAGCATTTT.

This clonotype was observed at least ten times. The chain combines TRBV9 with TRBJ1-2; TRBD1 matches 7 bases. The J segment lost 4 bases and the V segment lost 4 bases, leaving 10 bases of the junction unmatched. The CDR3 runs 15 residues. CDR1 is SGDLS and CDR2 is YYNGEE in the germline V gene. The CDR3 spells CASSPDRVSAYGYTF. The CDR3 coding sequence is TGTGCCAGCAGCCCTGACAGGGTTTCGGCCTATGGCTACACCTTC. The full variable domain, in which reference TRBV9 and TRBJ1-2 provide the parts outside the CDR3, is DSGVTQTPKHLITATGQRVTLRCSPRSGDLSVYWYQQSLDQGLQFLIQYYNGEERAKGNILERFSAQQFPDLHSELNLSSLELGDSALYFCASSPDRVSAYGYTFGSGTRLTVV.

The chain joins TRBV10-3 to TRBJ1-5, with unresolved D. Germline values: CDR1 ENHRY, CDR2 SYGVKD. The CDR3 covers 12 residues. The V and J ends lost 3 bases and 6 bases respectively, with 6 bases between them. The CDR3: CAISDSAQPQHF. CDR3 coding DNA: TGTGCCATCAGTGACTCGGCTCAGCCCCAGCATTTT.

The V gene is TRBV25-1, the J gene TRBJ1-5, with unresolved D. This CDR3 region has 17 residues. V lost 5 bases, J lost 6 bases, and 23 bases lay in between. Per germline, CDR1 MGHDK and CDR2 SYGVNS. CDR3 nucleotides: TGTGCCAGCAGTTCCTCTCACAGACTATCCCTCAGTCAGCCCCAGCATTTT. Amino acid sequence: CASSSSHRLSLSQPQHF.

This sequence joins TRBV7-9 and TRBJ1-1, with 7 bases lining up with TRBD1. Trimming cost V 8 bases and J 7 bases; bases outside gene matches: 13. Germline CDR1 is SEHNR and CDR2 is FQNEAQ (reference sequence). The CDR3 spans 14 residues. DNA of the CDR3: TGTGCCAGCGGAAAAGGGGGCGCGGAGAGTGAAGCTTTCTTT. Protein sequence: CASGKGGAESEAFF.

The chain employs TRBV25-1 and TRBJ1-1, with D tentatively TRBD1 (5 bases). V shed 8 bases and J shed 4 bases, with 14 bases lying between them. The CDR3 loop spans 13 amino acids. Germline CDR1 MGHDK, CDR2 SYGVNS. CDR3 sequence: CASLEGRRTEAFF. In DNA, the CDR3 is TGTGCCAGCTTGGAGGGACGGCGCACTGAAGCTTTCTTT.

This clonotype showed up many times. The gene calls are TRBV28 and TRBJ2-2, with D possibly matching TRBD1 (6 bases). Germline CDR1 is MDHEN and CDR2 is SYDVKM. CDR3 length: 13 amino acids. Trimming left V 3 bases short and J 5 bases short, with 7 bases between. The CDR3 sequence: CASSFRGTGELFF. The CDR3 DNA sequence: TGTGCCAGCAGTTTCAGGGGAACCGGGGAGCTGTTTTTT.

As concerns this clonotype: At one end, the junction sequence differs from germline, possibly due to a read error. CDR3 in DNA: TGTGCCTGCAGTGCTTTAGCAGGGGCTGGCTACACCTTC. This gives the protein CACSALAGAGYTF. The chain carries TRBV25-1 and TRBJ1-2, with D maybe TRBD1 (6 bases). The CDR3 totals 13 residues. Germline V gene data show CDR1 as MGHDK and CDR2 as SYGVNS.

The chain links TRBV7-2 to TRBJ2-6; 7 bases fit TRBD1. The V gene's germline CDR1 is SGHTA and CDR2 FQGNSA. The CDR3 consists of 17 residues. V gave up 1 base and J gave up 0 bases; unmatched junction bases: 3. CDR3 nucleotides: TGTGCCAGCAGCTTAGGGTCAGGGGGCTCTGGGGCCAACGTCCTGACTTTC. Translated, it gives CASSLGSGGSGANVLTF.

This clonotype was detected many times. This chain joins TRBV2 and TRBJ2-2; 10 nucleotides agree with TRBD1. This CDR3 is built from 17 residues. Looked up from germline, CDR1 is SNHLY and CDR2 is FYNNEI. J lost 1 base, V lost 3 bases, and 5 bases had no gene match. The CDR3 DNA reads TGTGCCAGCAGTGAGACAGGGGGCCCTTTGAACACCGGGGAGCTGTTTTTT. It yields the protein CASSETGGPLNTGELFF.

Comments on this clonotype: This is likely a read error, given that the CDR3 carries no conserved phenylalanine or tryptophan at its end. The DNA is left out, because the CDR3 cannot be placed on it with certainty; the CDR3 is given as TCRdb lists it. V is TRBV10-3 and J is TRBJ2-5; TRBD2 reflects the table's D call only, with no check against the DNA. The CDR3 adds up to 10 amino acids, both ends counted. CDR1 and CDR2 (germline): ENHRY, SYGVKD. The CDR3 sequence is CAIRDSGKYT.

This chain links TRBV19 with TRBJ1-1; TRBD1 agrees at 8 bases. This CDR3 has 18 amino acids. Germline V gene sequence: CDR1 LNHDA, CDR2 SQIVND (reference sequence). J gave up 0 bases and V 2 bases, and 11 bases lay outside the gene matches. In DNA, the CDR3 is TGTGCCAGTAGTATACCCTCCGGGACAGGTTTTATGAACACTGAAGCTTTCTTT. Its protein is CASSIPSGTGFMNTEAFF.

The V and J genes are TRBV7-6 and TRBJ1-6; 11 positions match TRBD1. There are 16 residues in the CDR3. V gave up 2 bases and J gave up 11 bases; unmatched junction bases: 8. Germline V gene lookup returns CDR1 SGHVS and CDR2 FNYEAQ. CDR3 DNA: TGTGCCAGCAGCTTACTTCCCGGACAGGGGGCTGCACCCCTCCACTTT. The encoded protein is CASSLLPGQGAAPLHF. Together with reference TRBV7-6 and TRBJ1-6, the CDR3 gives the full variable domain: GAGVSQSPRYKVTKRGQDVALRCDPISGHVSLYWYRQALGQGPEFLTYFNYEAQQDKSGLPNDRFSAERPEGSISTLTIQRTEQRDSAMYRCASSLLPGQGAAPLHFGNGTRLTVT.

This clonotype came up many times. The gene calls are TRBV29-1 and TRBJ2-7; no clear D gene. CDR1 and CDR2 from the germline V gene are SQVTM and ANQGSEA. The V gene lost 3 bases and the J gene lost 3 bases, with 12 bases spanning the gap. There are 13 residues in the CDR3. The CDR3 region has the DNA TGCAGCGTTGACGTTAACGGCTTCTACGAGCAGTACTTC. It is translated as CSVDVNGFYEQYF.

The V and J genes are TRBV7-2 and TRBJ2-5, with a tentative D call TRBD1 (6 bases). Trimming cost V 1 base and J 5 bases, with 11 bases left between them. Germline assignment: CDR1 SGHTA and CDR2 FQGNSA. The CDR3 is made up of 14 amino acids. The CDR3 region is CASSLGGRLETQYF. CDR3 DNA: TGTGCCAGCAGCTTAGGGGGGCGCTTGGAGACCCAGTACTTC.

This chain connects TRBV10-3 to TRBJ2-5, with 14 nucleotides matching TRBD2. CDR3 size: 13 residues. The germline CDR1 and CDR2 sequences are ENHRY and SYGVKD. Trimming cost V 11 bases and J 4 bases; bases outside gene matches: 3. The CDR3 protein is CAQGLAGAETQYF. The CDR3 nucleotides read TGTGCCCAGGGACTAGCGGGAGCAGAGACCCAGTACTTC.

The V and J genes are TRBV2 and TRBJ1-1; D possibly corresponds to TRBD1 (6 bases). The germline V gene encodes CDR1 SNHLY and CDR2 FYNNEI. Trimming shortened V by 7 bases and J by 5 bases, and 11 bases separated the two germline ends. This CDR3 region has 12 residues. DNA for the CDR3: TGTGCCAGCAAGGTCAGGGGAACTGAAGCTTTCTTT. Its protein is CASKVRGTEAFF.

The chain couples TRBV25-1 to TRBJ2-2; D unresolved. V was pared by 7 bases and J by 4 bases, with 16 bases between. In germline, CDR1 is MGHDK, CDR2 SYGVNS. The CDR3 runs 15 residues. The CDR3 bases are TGTGCCAGCATGGATACGGCCGTCAGCACCGGGGAGCTGTTTTTT. Translated, it gives CASMDTAVSTGELFF.

This clonotype appeared a few times. The chain joins TRBV15 to TRBJ1-2, with D uncertain. CDR1 LNHNV and CDR2 YYDKDF come from the germline V gene (reference sequence). This CDR3 is 14 amino acids long. Trimming cost V 3 bases and J 4 bases, with 12 bases left between them. The CDR3, as DNA: TGTGCCACCAGCAGTAAGGGTTTGGGCTATGGCTACACCTTC. Encoded protein: CATSSKGLGYGYTF.

The V gene is TRBV6-2 or TRBV6-3, the J gene TRBJ2-7; D is undetermined. CDR1 and CDR2 (germline): MNHEY, SVGEGT. V lost 7 bases and J 7 bases, leaving 20 bases between the germline ends. The CDR3 runs to 14 residues. The CDR3 DNA sequence: TGTGCCAGCAACACCCAAGGTGGCTCGTGGGAGCAGTACTTC. This encodes CASNTQGGSWEQYF.

This clonotype was observed at least ten times. The rearrangement uses TRBV7-9 and TRBJ2-5; 11 nucleotides match TRBD2. Germline V CDR1 and CDR2: SEHNR, FQNEAQ (reference sequence). The CDR3 extends over 14 amino acids. V trimming: 6 bases; J trimming: 2 bases; junction bases outside the gene matches: 2. CDR3 loop: CASSIAGGQETQYF. The CDR3 DNA is TGTGCCAGCAGTATAGCGGGAGGGCAAGAGACCCAGTACTTC.

The chain links TRBV29-1 to TRBJ1-1; possible D gene TRBD1, 5 bases. Germline V gene data show CDR1 as SQVTM and CDR2 as ANQGSEA. Trimming pared 6 bases from V and 0 bases from J, leaving 17 bases between. CDR3 size: 15 residues. The CDR3 region has the DNA TGCAGCGTGGTCCCGGGACCAGAGATGAACACTGAAGCTTTCTTT. Translation: CSVVPGPEMNTEAFF.

This rearrangement joins TRBV29-1 to TRBJ2-7; 7 nucleotides match TRBD1. The CDR3 totals 16 residues. CDR1 and CDR2 from the germline V gene are SQVTM and ANQGSEA. Trimming took 1 base from V and 6 from J; bases not matched to a gene: 15. CDR3: CSVEVTWPGGIREQYF. The CDR3 bases are TGCAGCGTTGAAGTTACGTGGCCAGGGGGAATCCGCGAGCAGTACTTC.